These 28 T cell receptor beta chains were all obtained from the same sample, sequenced in a study of patients and donors after allogeneic stem cell transplantation. TCRdb ran MiXCR on the RT-PCR reads and lists one entry per CDR3 protein. Of 400,000 to 450,000 distinct CDR3 sequences detected, 16% appear once; the ten largest clones hold just over 7%. Sequencing was done on a sample of blood, either unsorted or a sorted T cell fraction (not recorded which). Receptors originate from a human donor who was either an allogeneic HSCT recipient or a stem cell or donor lymphocyte infusion donor (not recorded which). It is not recorded whose cells these are; they may come from a transplant donor.

This clonotype came up a few times. CDR3 protein: CASSLARRQGADEQYF. In DNA, the CDR3 is TGTGCCAGCAGTTTAGCAAGGAGACAGGGGGCGGACGAGCAGTACTTC. J is TRBJ2-7 and V is TRBV27, with TRBD1 matching 10 bases. Per the germline V gene, CDR1 is MNHEY and CDR2 is SMNVEV (reference sequence). J lost 5 bases, V lost 2 bases, and 9 bases had no gene match. The CDR3 spans 16 residues.

This clonotype occurred a few times. The chain carries TRBV29-1 and TRBJ1-3, with 7 nucleotides matching TRBD1. The germline V gene has CDR1 SQVTM and CDR2 ANQGSEA. J was trimmed by 4 bases and V by 4 bases; bases with no gene match: 4. This CDR3 contains 13 residues. CDR3 sequence (DNA): TGCAGCGTTGCACAGGGGAAAGGAAACACCATATATTTT. As protein: CSVAQGKGNTIYF.

This clonotype was detected a few times. V is TRBV5-8 and J is TRBJ1-3; tentative D call: TRBD1 (5 bases). The V end was cut by 2 bases, the J end by 2 bases, with 11 bases between. The CDR3 is 15 residues long. CDR1 SGHTS and CDR2 YDEGEE come from the germline V gene. The CDR3 bases are TGTGCCAGCAGCTTCCGGAGACAGACTGGAAACACCATATATTTT. It translates to CASSFRRQTGNTIYF.

This clonotype was recorded a few times. This chain uses TRBV18 with TRBJ2-7, with TRBD1 matching over 9 bases. This CDR3 region has 16 residues. J gave up 7 bases and V 4 bases, and 14 bases lay outside the gene matches. CDR1 is KGHSH and CDR2 is LQKENI in the germline V gene. DNA of the CDR3: TGTGCCAGCTCACTCTTGGCCGGGACAGGGTCGGGGGAGCAGTACTTC. Its translation is CASSLLAGTGSGEQYF.

The sample holds a few counts of this clonotype. The chain employs TRBV3-1 and TRBJ1-6, with no clear D. The germline V gene has CDR1 LGHDT and CDR2 YNNKEL (reference sequence). This CDR3 is built from 13 residues. V was pared by 3 bases and J by 9 bases, with 9 bases between. In DNA form, the CDR3 reads TGTGCCAGCAGCCAGCGGTCAGGTTCACCCCTCCACTTT. Its protein is CASSQRSGSPLHF.

This clonotype was recorded a few times. The chain uses TRBV4-1 and TRBJ2-4; D is unclear. V lost 3 bases and J 8 bases, leaving 8 bases between the germline ends. Per germline, CDR1 MGHRA and CDR2 YSYEKL. CDR3 length: 12 residues. Written as DNA, the CDR3 is TGCGCCAGCAGCCAGCCTCAAGACATTCAGTACTTC. The encoded protein is CASSQPQDIQYF.

The gene calls are TRBV4-2 and TRBJ1-1, with D uncertain. The CDR3 spans 13 residues. V was shortened by 5 bases and J by 3 bases, with 10 bases between the two germline ends. The germline V gene has CDR1 LGHNA and CDR2 YNFKEQ. CDR3 sequence reads: CASSKTVDTEAFF. Here the CDR3 DNA reads TGTGCCAGCAGCAAGACGGTGGACACTGAAGCTTTCTTT.

As DNA, the CDR3 is TGTGCCAGCAGCTACAGGGAATGGGATACGCAGTATTTT. Translating it yields CASSYREWDTQYF. The chain links TRBV12-3 or TRBV12-4 to TRBJ2-3, with TRBD1 as a possible D gene (6 bases). The CDR3 length is 13 residues. Between the trimmed V and J ends, which lost 6 bases and 6 bases, there was a span of 13 bases.

The V call is TRBV5-1, the J call TRBJ2-7; D is uncertain. In germline, CDR1 is SGHRS, CDR2 YFSETQ. The CDR3 runs 14 residues. The ends were cut back, 2 bases at V and 0 bases at J, with 9 bases in the middle. DNA for the CDR3: TGCGCCAGCAGCTTTGGGGAAAGCTCCTACGAGCAGTACTTC. This gives the protein CASSFGESSYEQYF.

This clonotype was recorded many times. This chain links TRBV29-1 with TRBJ1-5, with 8 nucleotides matching TRBD1. The CDR3 loop spans 17 amino acids. CDR1 is SQVTM and CDR2 is ANQGSEA in the germline V gene. Unmatched junction bases numbered 12, after V lost 5 bases and J lost 0 bases. The CDR3 nucleotides read TGCAGCGTTCCGGGACAGGCCACACCTCATAGCAATCAGCCCCAGCATTTT. Translation: CSVPGQATPHSNQPQHF.

There are many counts of this clonotype. This chain uses TRBV3-1 with TRBJ2-1, with 9 bases that match TRBD1. The CDR3 runs to 16 residues. CDR1 is LGHDT, CDR2 YNNKEL, per germline (reference sequence). Germline trimming cut 1 base from V and 4 bases from J; bases unmatched to any gene: 5. CDR3 bases: TGTGCCAGCAGCCAAGTAGGGACAGGGCATTACAATGAGCAGTTCTTC. This sequence encodes CASSQVGTGHYNEQFF.

This sequence joins TRBV19 and TRBJ2-3, with D perhaps TRBD1 or TRBD2 (5 bases each). The CDR3 is 15 residues long. Trimming cost V 4 bases and J 8 bases, with 19 bases left between them. Per germline, CDR1 LNHDA and CDR2 SQIVND (reference sequence). The CDR3 nucleotides are TGTGCCAGTAGTAGCAAGCGCCACATTGGGGGTACGCAGTATTTT. Protein: CASSSKRHIGGTQYF.

This clonotype was observed a few times. The chain couples TRBV28 to TRBJ2-1; D is possibly TRBD2 (5 bases). Germline V gene data show CDR1 as MDHEN and CDR2 as SYDVKM. Trimming took off 7 bases at V and 10 bases at J, with 14 bases between the two ends. This CDR3 is 12 amino acids long. Written as DNA, the CDR3 is TGTGCCAGCACCCCCGGGATACACGAGCAGTTCTTC. Amino acid sequence: CASTPGIHEQFF.

This chain uses TRBV11-2 with TRBJ1-4; TRBD1 might be the D (5 bases). The germline V gene has CDR1 SGHAT and CDR2 FQNNGV. The CDR3 covers 20 residues. V lost 5 bases and J lost 7, with 32 bases in between. The CDR3 DNA sequence: TGTGCCAGCAGCCCAAACCTGCGGGGGTTCTCACGACCCCGGGCTGAAAAACTGTTTTTT. Translation gives CASSPNLRGFSRPRAEKLFF.

This chain connects TRBV5-1 to TRBJ2-2; weak D call: TRBD1 (5 bases). The CDR3 consists of 16 residues. Germline V gives CDR1 SGHRS, CDR2 YFSETQ. The V end was cut by 1 base, the J end by 3 bases, with 13 bases between. The CDR3 is CASSLLRGADTGELFF. The CDR3 DNA reads TGCGCCAGCAGCTTGTTAAGGGGCGCGGACACCGGGGAGCTGTTTTTT.

This clonotype came up a few times. The chain carries TRBV9 and TRBJ2-2; D ambiguous. V was trimmed by 0 bases and J by 4 bases, leaving 7 bases between them. The length of the CDR3 is 14 residues. The germline V gene encodes CDR1 SGDLS and CDR2 YYNGEE. The CDR3 sequence is CASSVDGPTGELFF. In DNA, the CDR3 is TGTGCCAGCAGCGTAGATGGTCCCACCGGGGAGCTGTTTTTT.

This clonotype has just a few counts. The chain carries TRBV20-1 and TRBJ1-5; D gene ambiguous. Germline CDR1 is DFQATT and CDR2 is SNEGSKA (reference sequence). CDR3 length equals 14 residues. V was trimmed by 0 bases and J by 3 bases, leaving 9 bases between them. The DNA for the CDR3 is TGCAGTGCTAGAGATGGACGGTACAATCAGCCCCAGCATTTT. This codes for CSARDGRYNQPQHF.

This rearrangement joins TRBV15 to TRBJ1-2; D is possibly TRBD1 (5 bases). V was pared by 4 bases and J by 3 bases, with 12 bases between. The CDR3 spans 14 residues. Germline V gene lookup returns CDR1 LNHNV and CDR2 YYDKDF (reference sequence). The CDR3 sequence is CATSKTSGDYGYTF. The CDR3 DNA sequence: TGTGCCACCAGCAAAACCTCGGGGGACTATGGCTACACCTTC.

The sample holds many counts of this clonotype. The gene calls are TRBV7-2 and TRBJ1-1, with 9 bases aligning to TRBD1. V dropped 6 bases and J dropped 1; count of bases not matched to a gene: 12. The CDR3 is 17 amino acids. Germline V CDR1 and CDR2: SGHTA, FQGNSA. The CDR3 DNA reads TGTGCCAGCAGGGGGACAGGGTTTCAAGGAACGAACACTGAAGCTTTCTTT. This sequence encodes CASRGTGFQGTNTEAFF.

The table lists this clonotype with a few counts. The V and J genes are TRBV30 and TRBJ2-5; TRBD2 might be the D (5 bases). CDR3 size: 15 residues. V gave up 0 bases and J gave up 5 bases, with 16 bases separating them. Germline V CDR1 and CDR2: GTSNPN, SVGIG (reference sequence). CDR3 sequence reads: CAWSVLVRGLETQYF. The CDR3 DNA is TGTGCCTGGAGTGTACTGGTTCGAGGGTTGGAGACCCAGTACTTC.

This clonotype was seen more than once but under ten times. The chain is built from TRBV4-1 and TRBJ2-1; no definite D call. The ends were cut back, 3 bases at V and 0 bases at J, with 12 bases in the middle. The CDR3 contains 16 residues. The germline gives CDR1 MGHRA, CDR2 YSYEKL. Written as DNA, the CDR3 is TGCGCCAGCAGCCAGGCCTTGATCCTCTCCTACAATGAGCAGTTCTTC. This translates into CASSQALILSYNEQFF.

This chain uses TRBV24-1 with TRBJ2-3; the D gene is possibly TRBD2 (5 bases). CDR3 length: 16 residues. Germline-derived CDR1 and CDR2 are KGHDR and SFDVKD. Trimming cost V 5 bases and J 0 bases, with 14 bases left between them. The DNA for the CDR3 is TGTGCCACCAGTGGTAGGAGGCAATATAGCACAGATACGCAGTATTTT. It encodes CATSGRRQYSTDTQYF.

In this sample, this clonotype turned up a few times. This chain connects TRBV6-1 to TRBJ1-5, with D possibly being TRBD1 (5 bases). The V gene's germline CDR1 is MNHNS and CDR2 SASEGT. The CDR3 consists of 13 residues. Trimming took off 8 bases at V and 0 bases at J, with 8 bases between the two ends. The chain's CDR3 is CASRGNSNQPQHF. The DNA of the CDR3 is TGTGCCAGCCGGGGGAATAGCAATCAGCCCCAGCATTTT.

This clonotype was seen repeatedly, ten times or more. The chain combines TRBV7-3 with TRBJ2-3, with a tentative D call TRBD2 (6 bases). The V and J ends lost 5 bases and 5 bases respectively, with 14 bases between them. The germline V gene encodes CDR1 SGHTA and CDR2 FQGTGA. This CDR3 spans 14 amino acids. The CDR3 coding sequence is TGTGCCAGCAGCCCCGAGATGGGGGGAGATACGCAGTATTTT. This translates into CASSPEMGGDTQYF. The full variable domain, with the rest looked up from reference TRBV7-3 and TRBJ2-3, is GAGVSQTPSNKVTEKGKYVELRCDPISGHTALYWYRQSLGQGPEFLIYFQGTGAADDSGLPNDRFFAVRPEGSVSTLKIQRTERGDSAVYLCASSPEMGGDTQYFGPGTRLTVL.

The V call is TRBV4-3, the J call TRBJ2-1, with D possibly TRBD2 on 5 matching bases. Trimming cost V 3 bases and J 6 bases, with 12 bases left between them. Germline V gene data show CDR1 as LGHNA and CDR2 as YSLEER. This CDR3 contains 14 residues. This CDR3 is CASSQAGLSNEQFF. The CDR3 coding sequence is TGCGCCAGCAGCCAGGCGGGTCTTAGCAATGAGCAGTTCTTC.

This clonotype has ten or more counts. This rearrangement joins TRBV12-3 or TRBV12-4 to TRBJ2-1; D gene unclear. The CDR3 length is 13 residues. With 5 bases removed from V and 5 bases from J, the gap between germline ends came to 10 bases. The CDR3 protein is CASSPPWDNEQFF. The DNA of the CDR3 is TGTGCCAGCAGTCCCCCGTGGGACAATGAGCAGTTCTTC.

This clonotype was recorded a few times. This chain links TRBV20-1 with TRBJ2-1; D call uncertain. Germline values: CDR1 DFQATT, CDR2 SNEGSKA (reference sequence). The V gene lost 3 bases and the J gene lost 13 bases, with 13 bases spanning the gap. The CDR3 contains 11 residues. The CDR3 nucleotides read TGCAGTGCTAGTGGAGCGCGGCAACAGTTCTTC. Its protein product is CSASGARQQFF.

This rearrangement joins TRBV5-1 to TRBJ2-2; 7 bases fit TRBD2. The CDR3 covers 15 residues. V was pared by 2 bases and J by 5 bases, with 6 bases of the junction left unmatched. Germline lookup yields CDR1 SGHRS and CDR2 YFSETQ. In nucleotides, the CDR3 is TGCGCCAGCAGCTTAATGACCGGGGGGACCGGGGAGCTGTTTTTT. It specifies CASSLMTGGTGELFF.